This TCR beta chain was recorded in a study of T cell repertoires in cytomegalovirus infection. About the research overall: Public signatures in TCR beta pointed to CMV infection and matching HLA type. Study-level findings and limits: The study found HLA-C-restricted CMV-specific TCR beta clonotypes dominating the ex vivo response.

About this clonotype: The antigen is unknown.

From the reads, TCRdb called clonotypes with MiXCR, one entry per CDR3 protein. The sample contains roughly 150,000 distinct CDR3 sequences, 20% to 30% of which appear only once. CDR1 and CDR2 from the germline V gene are MDHEN and SYDVKM. The CDR3 runs 13 residues. Trimming cost V 6 bases and J 5 bases, with 11 bases left between them. This sequence originates from a human donor in good health (CMV status not recorded). Some clones in this sample may be carry-over from other donors' samples. Sequencing input: PBMCs. The chain combines TRBV28 with TRBJ1-5; unclear D gene. The CDR3 reads CASREGTDQPQHF. The CDR3 coding sequence is TGTGCCAGCAGGGAGGGTACGGATCAGCCCCAGCATTTT.